A selection of T cell receptor beta chains follows, all from one sample in a study of T cells in Graves' hyperthyroidism and ophthalmopathy. TCRdb re-derived calls from the multiplex PCR reads in MiXCR, one entry per CDR3 protein. The table has a few hundred thousand distinct CDR3 sequences, about a sixth seen once. The sequencing sample was made of blood. These receptors all stem from a woman under 40 with Graves' hyperthyroidism. The CDR3 runs from the conserved cysteine through the conserved F or W. A D gene is named only where the DNA matches it firmly. Clone size is not always given. Where it is, it says once, few, many or a class for expanded clones.

TRBJ1-1,few,TRBD1,14,TRBV4-1,CASSQDRGTEKAFF,TGCGCCAGCAGCCAAGATAGGGGGACAGAGAAAGCTTTCTTT
TRBJ1-2,NA,NA,14,TRBV30,CASTREGVNYGYTF,TGTGCCTCCACGCGGGAGGGAGTGAACTATGGCTACACCTTC
TRBJ2-3,many,TRBD2,18,TRBV12-3/TRBV12-4,CASSFAGGRREGTDTQYF,TGTGCCAGCAGTTTTGCGGGCGGGAGACGTGAGGGCACAGATACGCAGTATTTT
TRBJ2-7,many,TRBD2,16,TRBV6-2/TRBV6-3,CASSYSTSGSIHEQYF,TGTGCCAGCAGTTACTCCACTAGCGGGAGTATCCACGAGCAGTACTTC
TRBJ2-5,few,NA,13,TRBV11-1,CASSFELQETQYF,TGTGCCAGCAGTTTCGAACTTCAAGAGACCCAGTACTTC
TRBJ2-1,many,TRBD2,15,TRBV7-3,CASSLLAGDYNEQFF,TGTGCCAGCAGCTTACTAGCGGGAGATTACAATGAGCAGTTCTTC
TRBJ2-3,many,NA,10,TRBV18,CASSPDTQYF,TGTGCCAGCTCACCTGATACGCAGTATTTT
TRBJ2-1,few,TRBD1,14,TRBV7-3,CASSQGTGRNEQFF,TGTGCCAGCAGCCAAGGGACAGGGCGCAATGAGCAGTTCTTC
TRBJ2-7,NA,TRBD2,13,TRBV7-9,CAAGAGGPHEQYF,TGTGCCGCGGGAGCGGGAGGGCCCCACGAGCAGTACTTC
TRBJ2-3,few,TRBD2,17,TRBV5-1,CASSFTRLAGEPDTQYF,TGCGCCAGCAGCTTCACCCGACTAGCGGGAGAACCAGATACGCAGTATTTT
TRBJ2-3,many,NA,13,TRBV10-3,CASRGELTDTQYF,TGTGCCTCCCGAGGCGAACTTACAGATACGCAGTATTTT
TRBJ2-1,many,TRBD2,15,TRBV6-2/TRBV6-3,CASSPSSGDYNEQFF,TGTGCCAGCAGCCCCTCTAGCGGGGACTACAATGAGCAGTTCTTC
TRBJ1-2,NA,TRBD1,13,TRBV9,CVSSEGTGNGYTF,TGTGTCAGCAGCGAGGGGACAGGGAATGGCTACACCTTC
TRBJ2-1,NA,TRBD1,16,TRBV6-5,CASSWLGDRAYNEQLF,TGTGCCAGCAGTTGGCTAGGGGACAGGGCTTACAATGAGCAGCTCTTC
TRBJ2-2,many,NA,14,TRBV2,CASSGGPNTGELFF,TGTGCCAGCAGTGGGGGTCCGAACACCGGGGAGCTGTTTTTT